The 3 T cell receptor beta chains below come from one sample, sequenced in a study of blood T cell repertoires in COVID-19. Generated by immunoSEQ multiplex PCR, the TCRdb table keeps only in-frame clones and is missing some. The sample has roughly 200,000 clones; about 86% are singletons. Specimen: peripheral blood. Receptor source: a man aged 50-59 years with active or convalescent COVID-19.

The chain joins TRBV5-1 to TRBJ1-4; 10 nucleotides align to TRBD1. Losses at the gene ends were 4 bases for V and 0 bases for J; bases not matched to a gene: 6. The CDR3 is 17 amino acids. The germline CDR1 and CDR2 sequences are SGHRS and YFSETQ. The chain's CDR3 is CASSPGDRGTTNEKLFF. The CDR3 DNA sequence: TGCGCCAGCAGCCCCGGGGACAGGGGTACAACTAATGAAAAACTGTTTTTT.

V usage is TRBV28 and J usage is TRBJ1-6; a possible D gene is TRBD1 (6 bases). Germline-derived CDR1 and CDR2 are MDHEN and SYDVKM. The V gene lost 3 bases and the J gene lost 4 bases, with 10 bases spanning the gap. The CDR3 covers 15 residues. This CDR3 reads CASSLGAAYNSPLHF. In nucleotides, the CDR3 is TGTGCCAGCAGTTTGGGGGCAGCGTATAATTCACCCCTCCACTTT.

CDR3 bases: TGTGCCAGCAGCAAGGGACTAGCGGCAGATACGCAGTATTTT. Protein: CASSKGLAADTQYF. This chain connects TRBV7-3 to TRBJ2-3, with 11 bases that match TRBD2. Germline V lookup: CDR1 SGHTA, CDR2 FQGTGA. V was pared by 5 bases and J by 4 bases, with 2 bases of the junction left unmatched. This CDR3 contains 14 residues. The full variable domain, its missing parts supplied by reference TRBV7-3 and TRBJ2-3, is GAGVSQTPSNKVTEKGKYVELRCDPISGHTALYWYRQSLGQGPEFLIYFQGTGAADDSGLPNDRFFAVRPEGSVSTLKIQRTERGDSAVYLCASSKGLAADTQYFGPGTRLTVL.